This T cell receptor (beta chain) was identified in a study of T-cell reconstitution after alpha-beta-depleted transplantation in children. Germline trimming cut 4 bases from V and 7 bases from J; bases unmatched to any gene: 11. The length of the CDR3 is 16 residues. Preparation of the TCRbeta library was carried out with unique molecular identifiers. TCRdb processed the PCR reads anew with MiXCR; each CDR3 protein has one entry. The table includes 240,000 or so distinct CDR3 sequences, around 12% detected once. The sample holds many counts of this clonotype. The rearrangement uses TRBV12-3 or TRBV12-4 and TRBJ2-2; TRBD1 aligns across 8 bases. The clonotype originates from a human donor who donated a stem cell graft to a child with acute lymphoblastic leukemia. The sample was PBMCs from the stem cell graft donor, taken from the stem cell graft. For the CDR3, the DNA is TGTGCCAGCAGTTCCCGGACAGGGCCCTTAGGCGGGGAGCTGTTTTTT. It translates to CASSSRTGPLGGELFF.